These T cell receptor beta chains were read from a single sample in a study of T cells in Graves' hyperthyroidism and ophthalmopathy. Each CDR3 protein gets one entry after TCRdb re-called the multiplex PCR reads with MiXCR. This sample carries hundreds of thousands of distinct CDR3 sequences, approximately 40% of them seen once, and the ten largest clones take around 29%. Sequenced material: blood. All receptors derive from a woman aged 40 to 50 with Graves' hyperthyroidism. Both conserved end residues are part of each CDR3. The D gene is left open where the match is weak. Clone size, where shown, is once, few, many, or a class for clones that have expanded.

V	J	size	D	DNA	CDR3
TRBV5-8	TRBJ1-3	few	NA	TGTGCCAGCAGCTTAGGTCCAGGGAGAAACACCATATATTTT	CASSLGPGRNTIYF
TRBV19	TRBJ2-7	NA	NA	TGTGCCGTACAACAGACGGACTCCTACGAGCAGTACTTC	CAVQQTDSYEQYF
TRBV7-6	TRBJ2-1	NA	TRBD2	TGTGCCAGCAGCTTAAGCGGGGGGGCCATGAATGAGCAGTTCTTC	CASSLSGGAMNEQFF
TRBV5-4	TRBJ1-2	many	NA	TGTGCCAGCAGGGAGCAGGGCTACTATGGCTACACCTTC	CASREQGYYGYTF
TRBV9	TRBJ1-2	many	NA	TGTGCCAGCAGCGTAGACCCGGGGATCAACTATGGCTACACCTTC	CASSVDPGINYGYTF
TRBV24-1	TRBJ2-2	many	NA	TGTGCCACCAGTGATCCGCCGGGGACCGCGAACACCGGGGAGCTGTTTTTT	CATSDPPGTANTGELFF
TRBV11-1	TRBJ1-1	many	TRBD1	TGTGCCAGCGGTGGGACAGGGTCGAACACTGAAGCTTTCTTT	CASGGTGSNTEAFF
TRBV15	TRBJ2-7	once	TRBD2	TGTGCCACCAGCAGCCCCGGACTAGTTTACGAGCAGTACTTC	CATSSPGLVYEQYF
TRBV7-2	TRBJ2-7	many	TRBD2	TGTGCCAGCAGCTTCTACTCCGGGACTAGTTACGAGCAGTACTTC	CASSFYSGTSYEQYF
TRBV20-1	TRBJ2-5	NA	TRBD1	TGCAGTGCCTCCGGGACAGGGACCCAGTACTTC	CSASGTGTQYF
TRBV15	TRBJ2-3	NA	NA	TGTGCCACCAGCAGACCATCTGCTGATACGCAGTATTTT	CATSRPSADTQYF
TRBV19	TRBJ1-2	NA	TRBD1	TGTGCCAGTCAAGGACAGGGTTCCTATGGCTACACCTTC	CASQGQGSYGYTF
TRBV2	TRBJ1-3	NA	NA	TGTGCCAGCAGGGGGTTCGGGACCACCATATATTTT	CASRGFGTTIYF
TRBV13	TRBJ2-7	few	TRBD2	TGTGCCAGCAGCTATACTAGCGGGGGGGCAAATGAGCAGTACTTC	CASSYTSGGANEQYF
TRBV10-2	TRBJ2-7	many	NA	TGCGCCAGCAGTGGGCAGTCCTACGAGCAGTACTTC	CASSGQSYEQYF
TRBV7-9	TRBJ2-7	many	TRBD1	TGTGCCAGCAGCCCCCCCCGGACAGGGGGCGACGAGCAGTACTTC	CASSPPRTGGDEQYF
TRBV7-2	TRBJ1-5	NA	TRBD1	TGTGCCAGCAGTTATACAGGGGGTAGCAATCAGCCCCAGCATTTT	CASSYTGGSNQPQHF
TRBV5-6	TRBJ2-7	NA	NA	TGTGCCAGCAGCTTCGGCGGGAATCACGAGCAGTACTTC	CASSFGGNHEQYF
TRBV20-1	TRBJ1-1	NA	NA	TGCAGTGCGTTCCCAGGGAACACTGAAGCTTTCTTT	CSAFPGNTEAFF
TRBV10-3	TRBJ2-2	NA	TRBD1	TGTGCCATCAGTGAGTCACGCACTGGGACAGCTAATGAGCAGTTTTTT	CAISESRTGTANEQFF
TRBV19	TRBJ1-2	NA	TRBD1	TGTGCCAGTAGTTTAGGGTACAGGGGATTAAACTATGGCTACACCTTC	CASSLGYRGLNYGYTF
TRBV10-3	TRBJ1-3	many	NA	TGTGCCATCAGTGGTTTGGGTCAAAGCTCTGGAAACACCATATATTTT	CAISGLGQSSGNTIYF
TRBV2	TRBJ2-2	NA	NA	TGTGCCAGCAGTCAGGGGCTCACCGGGGAGCTGTTTTTT	CASSQGLTGELFF
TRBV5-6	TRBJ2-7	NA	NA	TGTGCCAGCACTCTTGCAGGGTATCGGTACGAGCAGTACTTC	CASTLAGYRYEQYF
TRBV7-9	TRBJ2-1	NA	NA	TGTGCCAGCAGCTCTGCCAATGAGCAGTTCTTC	CASSSANEQFF
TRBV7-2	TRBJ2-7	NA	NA	TGTGCCAGCAGCTTAGGATCGGGTATAACCTACGAGCAGTACTTC	CASSLGSGITYEQYF
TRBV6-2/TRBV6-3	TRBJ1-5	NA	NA	TGTGCCAGCCTGGAAGTGGCTGGCAATCAGCCCCAGCATTTT	CASLEVAGNQPQHF
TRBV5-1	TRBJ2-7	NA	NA	TGCGCCAGCAGCCCGCGGGACATGCTTAACTACGAGCAGTACTTC	CASSPRDMLNYEQYF
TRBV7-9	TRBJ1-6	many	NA	TGTGCCAGCAGCTTGTCAAGGGGGGATTCACCCCTCCACTTT	CASSLSRGDSPLHF
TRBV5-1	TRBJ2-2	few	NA	TGCGCCAGCAAAGCCAGCACCGGGGAGCTGTTTTTT	CASKASTGELFF
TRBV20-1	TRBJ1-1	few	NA	TGCAGTGCTAGAGTCTTTACGGACACTGAAGCTTTCTTT	CSARVFTDTEAFF
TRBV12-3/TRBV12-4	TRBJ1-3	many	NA	TGTGCCAGCAGCCCGGACAGTTCGGGAAACACCATATATTTT	CASSPDSSGNTIYF
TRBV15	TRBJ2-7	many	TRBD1	TGTGCCACCAGCAGGACCCGGGACAGGGACGGCGAGCAGTACTTC	CATSRTRDRDGEQYF
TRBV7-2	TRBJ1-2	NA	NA	TGTGCCAGCAGCCTCAGGGAGAGCTATGGCTACACCTTC	CASSLRESYGYTF
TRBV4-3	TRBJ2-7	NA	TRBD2	TGCGCCAGCAGCCTCAAAATCCGCGGGACTAGCGGTTACGAGCAGTACTTC	CASSLKIRGTSGYEQYF
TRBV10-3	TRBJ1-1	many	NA	TGTGCCACCACCTCGGGAGGTTTTAAGCGTCGCGACACTGAAGCTTTCTTT	CATTSGGFKRRDTEAFF
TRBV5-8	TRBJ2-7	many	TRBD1	TGTGCCAGCAGCTGGGACAGCTACGAGCAGTACTTC	CASSWDSYEQYF
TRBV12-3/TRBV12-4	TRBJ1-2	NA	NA	TGTGCCAGCAGTTCCCCTAGATTCACGACAACGACGGGCGTGTATGGCTACACCTTC	CASSSPRFTTTTGVYGYTF
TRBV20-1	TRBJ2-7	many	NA	TGCAGTGCTAGAGATCAGCAGGGCGCATACGAGCAGTACTTC	CSARDQQGAYEQYF
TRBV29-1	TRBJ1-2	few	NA	TGCAGCGTTGAAGAAGTGGTATCCGTGCCATATGGCTACACCTTC	CSVEEVVSVPYGYTF
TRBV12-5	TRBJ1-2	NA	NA	TGTGCTAGTGGTTTGGGCTTTGGGGCGCAGGAGTATGGCTACACCTTC	CASGLGFGAQEYGYTF
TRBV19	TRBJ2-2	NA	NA	TGTGCCAGTAGTATAACAGGGTTGACTCCGAACACCGGGGAGCTGTTTTTT	CASSITGLTPNTGELFF
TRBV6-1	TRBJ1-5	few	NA	TGTGCCAGCTCAGAGGGGCCCTATAGCAATCAGCCCCAGCATTTT	CASSEGPYSNQPQHF
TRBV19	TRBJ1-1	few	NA	TGTGCCAGTAGTATAGATGGAAGCACTGAAGCTTTCTTT	CASSIDGSTEAFF
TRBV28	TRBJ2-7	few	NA	TGTGCCAGCAGTCCAGCCGGGCCCTACCTCTCCTACGAGCAGTACTTC	CASSPAGPYLSYEQYF
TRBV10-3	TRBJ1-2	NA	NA	TGTGCCATCACCCCGGACACTAACTATGGCTACACCTTC	CAITPDTNYGYTF
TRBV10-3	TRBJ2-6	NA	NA	TGTGCCATCCGCGAGGACAGGACTTTC	CAIREDRTF
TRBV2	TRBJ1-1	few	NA	TGTGCCAGCAGAGAGATGACAGGCACTGAAGCTTTCTTT	CASREMTGTEAFF
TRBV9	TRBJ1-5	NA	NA	TGTGCCAGCAGCGTTCAGGGTTTTAGTAATCAGCCCCAGCATTTT	CASSVQGFSNQPQHF
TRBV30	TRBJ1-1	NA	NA	TGTGCCTTGGCCGAGGGCACTGAAGCTTTCTTT	CALAEGTEAFF
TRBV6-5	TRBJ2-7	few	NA	TGTGCCAGCAGTTACTCAGGGACGGTCTACGAGCAGTACTTC	CASSYSGTVYEQYF
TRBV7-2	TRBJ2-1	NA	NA	TGTGCCAGCAGTCTACAGGTCTACAATGAGCAGTTCTTC	CASSLQVYNEQFF
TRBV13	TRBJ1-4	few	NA	TGTGCCAGCAGCCTCGGTCCCCTTAATGAAAAACTGTTTTTT	CASSLGPLNEKLFF
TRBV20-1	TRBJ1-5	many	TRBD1	TGCAGTGCTTCCCGGGACAGGGCGGCAGGCAATCAGCCCCAGCATTTT	CSASRDRAAGNQPQHF
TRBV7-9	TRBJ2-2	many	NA	TGTGCCACCCGGAGGCAAACCGGGGAGCTGTTTTTT	CATRRQTGELFF
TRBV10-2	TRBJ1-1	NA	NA	TGTGCCAGCAAGGGAGGCGGGTACACTGAAGCTTTCTTT	CASKGGGYTEAFF
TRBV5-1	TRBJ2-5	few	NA	TGCGCCAGCAGCCTCGAACGGACAGATGGAGAGACCCAGTACTTC	CASSLERTDGETQYF
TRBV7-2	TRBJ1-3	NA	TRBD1	TGTGCCAGCAGTCGCGGACAGGGGGCTGGAAACACCATATATTTT	CASSRGQGAGNTIYF